The T cell receptor (beta chain) under discussion was sequenced for a study of T cell responses to AZD1222 COVID-19 vaccine. Profiled with immunoSEQ multiplex PCR; TCRdb holds only in-frame clones, not every one. The profile shows 150,000 or so clones, around 92% of them singletons. Source: peripheral blood, taken on day 0 of AZD1222 vaccination. This clonotype was obtained from an adult in good health.

CDR3 bases: TGTGCCTGGAGTGTTAGCACGGGAGATACGCAGTATTTT. The encoded protein is CAWSVSTGDTQYF. The rearrangement uses TRBV30 and TRBJ2-3; the D is unclear. Per the germline V gene, CDR1 is GTSNPN and CDR2 is SVGIG (reference sequence). V shed 0 bases and J shed 5 bases, with 9 bases lying between them. The CDR3 loop spans 13 amino acids.